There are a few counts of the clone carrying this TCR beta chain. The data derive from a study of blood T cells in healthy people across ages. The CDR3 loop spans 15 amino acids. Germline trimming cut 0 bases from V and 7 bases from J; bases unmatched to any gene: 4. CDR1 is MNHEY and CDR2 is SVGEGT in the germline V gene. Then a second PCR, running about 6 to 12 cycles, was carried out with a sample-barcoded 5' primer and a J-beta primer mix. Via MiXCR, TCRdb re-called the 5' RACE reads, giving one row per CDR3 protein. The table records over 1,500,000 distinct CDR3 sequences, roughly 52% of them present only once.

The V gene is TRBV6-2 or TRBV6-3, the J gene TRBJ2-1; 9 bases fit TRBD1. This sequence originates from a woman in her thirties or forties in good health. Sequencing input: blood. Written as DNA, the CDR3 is TGTGCCAGCAGTTACTCGGGACAGGGTGGAAATGAGCAGTTCTTC. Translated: CASSYSGQGGNEQFF.